One T cell receptor beta chain is described in this entry. This sample was taken from a study of patients and donors after allogeneic stem cell transplantation. V was shortened by 4 bases and J by 0 bases, with 10 bases between the two germline ends. The CDR3 has 13 amino acids. Germline CDR1 is DFQATT and CDR2 is SNEGSKA (reference sequence). TCRdb independently ran MiXCR on the RT-PCR reads; one entry per CDR3 protein. The table records roughly 200,000 distinct CDR3 sequences, less than 50% of them present only once. The rearrangement links TRBV20-1 to TRBJ2-7; tentatively, D is TRBD1 or TRBD2 (5 bases each). This TCR came from a human donor who was either an allogeneic HSCT recipient or a stem cell or donor lymphocyte infusion donor (not recorded which). It is not recorded whose cells these are; they may come from a transplant donor. Sequenced material: blood, either unsorted or a sorted T cell fraction (not recorded which). The CDR3 nucleotides read TGCAGTGCTAAAGGGGACCTCTCCTACGAGCAGTACTTC. Amino acid sequence: CSAKGDLSYEQYF.